This T cell receptor beta chain appears in the sequencing data of a study of shared clonotypes between healthy human individuals. Sequenced by immunoSEQ multiplex PCR; TCRdb stores in-frame clones only, minus some. This repertoire shows some 2.4 million clones, over 85% found once; its top ten account for 0.36%. The sequence was obtained from a man between 18 and 35 years old in good health. Some clones in this sample may be carry-over from other donors' samples. Material for sequencing was naive CD4+ T cells from PBMCs. Subset given: CD45RA+ positively selected.

The CDR3 sequence is CASSRTGSPYEQYF. Here the CDR3 DNA reads TGTGCCAGCAGTCGGACAGGGTCCCCCTACGAGCAGTACTTC. This chain connects TRBV6-5 to TRBJ2-7; 8 nucleotides match TRBD1. This CDR3 spans 14 amino acids. Germline V lookup: CDR1 MNHEY, CDR2 SVGAGI. The V segment lost 5 bases and the J segment 2 bases; nucleotides outside the gene matches: 5.